This TCR beta chain was recorded in a study of shared clonotypes between healthy human individuals (dated by TCRdb to the early 2020s). Concerning the study at large: The cohort comprised two women and a few men aged 18 to 49 years. Per donor, three plates each were used for CD4 naive and CD4 memory, two for CD8 naive, and one for CD8 memory. Blood TCR repertoires of 5 or 6 healthy adults were deeply sequenced to estimate repertoire size and the extent of clonotype sharing between individuals. Different laboratories and diverse techniques were used to prepare libraries and sequence TCR repertoires, to increase sequencing depth and limit assay-specific biases. Between about 0.85 and 9.5 billion PBMCs per donor were obtained by leukapheresis.

TCR CDR3 regions were amplified from genomic DNA by multiplex PCR using the deep immunoSEQ assay. Extracted genomic DNA from each cell subset was spread evenly across all wells of several immunoSEQ 96-well plates, with each plate serving as a replicate. For sorted subsets, each replicate PCR was loaded with 200 ng genomic DNA, equivalent to about 33,000 T cell genomes. Purified libraries were measured with a Qubit 3.0 fluorometer, size-checked on a Bioanalyzer 2100, and measured again with the KAPA Library Quantification kit. Each immunoSEQ 96-well plate was sequenced on its own single-read 150-cycle Illumina NextSeq 550 flow cell. The paper's data handling went like this. Because the immunoSEQ output held only junctional sequences and lacked quality scores, the filtering could not match the filtering applied to full-length reads. To assign V/J genes and CDR3, sequences were annotated using PyIR, a Python wrapper for IgBLAST v1.9, with IMGT germline references. Reads were removed for weak V/J assignments (E-value above 1e-6), missing CDR3, stop codons, out-of-frame junctions, or ambiguous translated residues. V3J clonotypes were defined as sequences sharing an identical inferred V gene, J gene, and CDR3 amino acid sequence. The percentage overlap between two repertoires was calculated by dividing the number of shared unique clonotypes by the size of the smaller repertoire. RTK rarefaction, the Chao1 estimator, and Recon v2.1 estimates of unobserved clonotypes were used to assess repertoire richness. OLGA was used to compute generation probabilities for all TCRbeta clonotypes that the gDNA method yielded from a handful of donors. TCRdb took this table from immuneACCESS and kept in-frame rearrangements with V and J called. Such tables lack part of the clones; where checked against another copy, unresolved V genes explain under half of the gap, and the rest is unexplained. The D gene and trimming were derived from the DNA, and the V and J assignments and clone size from that table. In all, the sample holds approximately 1.4 million clones, and approximately 98% of those were seen once. The ten most abundant clones make up less than 0.55% of the sample.

Cut back by 2 bases and 2 bases, the V and J ends lie 7 bases apart. The cysteine opens and the phenylalanine closes a CDR3 of 14 amino acids. The CDR3 DNA has 42 bases and is translated from base 1. The germline V gene (reference sequence) gives CDR1 as MNHEY and CDR2 as SMNVEV. To note about this clone: Its antigen remains undetermined. It has no much larger one-base neighbor in the sample; base qualities were not kept.

The donors were healthy, HIV-negative adults who had no recently reported acute infections or vaccinations. Every donor was a Caucasian adult living in Nashville, Tennessee, USA. Magnetic negative selection was used to enrich CD4+ T cells, after which naive cells were positively selected on CD45RA and the negative fraction became the memory subset. Blood was obtained by leukapheresis, after which PBMCs were separated by Ficoll-Histopaque density gradient centrifugation and cryopreserved in liquid nitrogen vapor phase. Analytical flow cytometry was used to check the purity and quantity of every magnetically sorted T cell population. Genomic DNA was isolated from every sorted fraction and measured by UV absorbance on a Nanodrop 2000c. Study-wide findings and limitations: Estimated clonotype richness was generally larger for naive than for memory subsets. Based on pairwise subsampling, the degree of clonotype sharing among donors was expected to be affected by sequencing depth. Higher generation probabilities were observed for clonotypes shared by all four sorted-subset donors than for non-shared clonotypes. Across several donors, around 5% of naive CD4, approximately 3.6% of naive CD8, under 2.5% of memory CD4, and under 0.45% of memory CD8 clonotypes were shared. Incomplete sequencing was indicated by rarefaction of sorted-subset datasets, despite the large sequencing depth. Because the study included only a small number of donors, the genetic and exposure-history diversity represented was limited. Sampling was restricted to blood, and TCR repertoires in tissues likely differ from the TCR repertoires found in blood.

The receptor was derived from a young man in good health. What was sequenced was naive CD4+ T cells sorted from blood. Explained via the paper, the cell subset or site label denotes: CD45RA+ positively selected. The V and J genes are TRBV27 and TRBJ2-1, and the D gene may be TRBD2, 5 bases matching. CDR3 reads: CASSLRRAYNEQFF. Read as DNA, the sequence is TGTGCCAGCAGTTTAAGGCGGGCCTACAATGAGCAGTTCTTC.